The rows below give T cell receptor beta chains drawn from one sample of a study of early T cells in non-severe SARS-CoV-2 infection. TCRdb re-derived calls from the 5' RACE reads in MiXCR, one entry per CDR3 protein. The sample holds about 100,000 distinct CDR3 sequences, around 12% seen once. The sequencing input was whole blood. The receptors here all came from an adult who was a healthcare worker with PCR-confirmed SARS-CoV-2 infection or an uninfected control (not recorded which). Both conserved end residues are part of each CDR3. The order of the fields is clone size, D gene, J gene, V gene, CDR3 protein, CDR3 DNA. D genes are given only for firm matches. The size entry is marked missing in some rows and otherwise reads once, few, many or a size class.

many	TRBD2	TRBJ2-1	TRBV4-2	CASSPQPGLAGNEQFF	TGTGCCAGCAGCCCGCAGCCGGGACTAGCGGGAAATGAGCAGTTCTTC
.	.	TRBJ2-3	TRBV29-1	CSVEWAGAPSDTQYF	TGCAGCGTTGAGTGGGCGGGGGCGCCGTCAGATACGCAGTATTTT
few	.	TRBJ2-7	TRBV3-1	CASSRSLVGYEQYF	TGTGCCAGCAGTCGTAGTTTAGTAGGCTACGAGCAGTACTTC
.	TRBD2	TRBJ2-1	TRBV7-6	CASSLEARTSGRANEQFF	TGTGCCAGCAGCTTAGAGGCCAGAACTAGCGGGAGGGCCAATGAGCAGTTCTTC
many	TRBD1	TRBJ1-2	TRBV4-1	CASSSRQGGGGYTF	TGCGCCAGCAGCTCCCGACAGGGAGGGGGTGGCTACACCTTC
many	.	TRBJ2-7	TRBV7-9	CASSTDLRSYEQYF	TGTGCCAGCAGCACCGACTTGCGATCCTACGAGCAGTACTTC
.	TRBD1	TRBJ1-2	TRBV30	CAWSTTGVLGYTF	TGTGCCTGGAGTACCACAGGGGTTCTTGGCTACACCTTC
few	.	TRBJ1-5	TRBV7-2	CASSSRGNQPQHF	TGTGCCAGCAGTTCCAGGGGAAATCAGCCCCAGCATTTT
few	.	TRBJ1-5	TRBV20-1	CSAMNAGQPQHF	TGCAGTGCGATGAATGCGGGTCAGCCCCAGCATTTT
.	.	TRBJ1-1	TRBV28	CASSLQGEVVSEASF	TGTGCCAGCAGTCTTCAGGGAGAGGTCGTCTCTGAAGCTTCCTTT
many	TRBD1	TRBJ2-7	TRBV19	CATSGRGIHEQYF	TGTGCCACCAGTGGCAGGGGGATCCACGAGCAGTACTTC
few	.	TRBJ2-3	TRBV20-1	CSAKLDIGTDTQYF	TGCAGTGCTAAGCTAGACATCGGCACAGATACGCAGTATTTT
many	.	TRBJ1-5	TRBV29-1	CSARDNFNQPQHF	TGCAGCGCCCGGGACAACTTCAATCAGCCCCAGCATTTT